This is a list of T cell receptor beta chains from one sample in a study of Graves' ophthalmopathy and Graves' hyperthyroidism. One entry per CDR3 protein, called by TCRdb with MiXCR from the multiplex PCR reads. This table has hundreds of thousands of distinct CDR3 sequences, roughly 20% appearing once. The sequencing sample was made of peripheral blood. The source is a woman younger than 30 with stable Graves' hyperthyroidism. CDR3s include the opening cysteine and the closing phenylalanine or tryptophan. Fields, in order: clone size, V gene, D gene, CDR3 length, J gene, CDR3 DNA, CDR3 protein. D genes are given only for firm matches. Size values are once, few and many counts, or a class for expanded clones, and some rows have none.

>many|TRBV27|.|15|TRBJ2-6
TGTGCCAGCAGTTTAGGGCCCTCTGGGGCCAACGTCCTGACTTTC
CASSLGPSGANVLTF
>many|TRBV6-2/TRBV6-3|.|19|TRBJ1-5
TGTGCCAGCAGTTACGAAGTTCGTTTTGGTCCCCCCGCGAATCAGCCCCAGCATTTT
CASSYEVRFGPPANQPQHF
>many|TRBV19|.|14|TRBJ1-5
TGTGCCAGTAGTAGACAGGCCACTAATCAGCCCCAGCATTTT
CASSRQATNQPQHF
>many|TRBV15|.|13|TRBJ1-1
TGTGCCACCAGCAGAGAATATCGGCTAGGCGCTTTCTTT
CATSREYRLGAFF
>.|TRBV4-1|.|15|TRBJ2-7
TGCGCCAGCAGCCACCCTAGGGTCAGGCTGAACGAGCAGTACTTC
CASSHPRVRLNEQYF
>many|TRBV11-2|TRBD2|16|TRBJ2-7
TGTGCCAGCAGCTTCCCCGGGACTAGCGGTTCCTACGAGCAGTACTTC
CASSFPGTSGSYEQYF
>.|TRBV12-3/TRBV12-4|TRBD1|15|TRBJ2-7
TGTGCCAGCAGACTAGGGGGACAGGGTTCCTACGAGCAGTACTTC
CASRLGGQGSYEQYF
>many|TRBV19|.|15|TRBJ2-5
TGTGCCAGTGCCCGAGGAGGGTGGGGTCAAGAGACCCAGTACTTC
CASARGGWGQETQYF
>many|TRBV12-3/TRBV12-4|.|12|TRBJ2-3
TGTGCCAGCAGGTTCAGCACAGATACGCAGTATTTT
CASRFSTDTQYF
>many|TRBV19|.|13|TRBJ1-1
TGTGCCAGTGCTAACGTAAGGAACACTGAAGCTTTCTTT
CASANVRNTEAFF
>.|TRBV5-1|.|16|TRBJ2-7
TGCGCCAGCAGCTTGGCCGGACGGGGGGCCTCCTACGAGCAGTACTTC
CASSLAGRGASYEQYF
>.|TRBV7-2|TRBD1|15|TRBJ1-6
TGTGCCAGCAGCTACCGGGACAGGGGAAATTCACCCCTCCACTTT
CASSYRDRGNSPLHF